The source of this T cell receptor (beta chain) is a study of CD8 T cells in Susac syndrome. After extraction with the RNeasy kit, roughly 0.45 to 1 ug of the RNA was reverse transcribed using random hexamers. Each CDR3 protein is one row after TCRdb ran MiXCR on the immunoSEQ multiplex PCR reads. The sample lists 100,000 to 150,000 distinct CDR3 sequences, around 95% occurring once. Sample: CD4+ T cells from PBMCs. The clonotype comes from a human donor in good health.

This CDR3 is CASSDPPGTQYF. The CDR3 DNA follows: TGTGCCAGCAGTGATCCCCCCGGTACGCAGTATTTT. The chain joins TRBV27 to TRBJ2-3; D uncertain. This CDR3 has 12 residues. The germline CDR1 and CDR2 sequences are MNHEY and SMNVEV (reference sequence). Deletions cut 5 bases from V and 8 bases from J, with 11 bases between.